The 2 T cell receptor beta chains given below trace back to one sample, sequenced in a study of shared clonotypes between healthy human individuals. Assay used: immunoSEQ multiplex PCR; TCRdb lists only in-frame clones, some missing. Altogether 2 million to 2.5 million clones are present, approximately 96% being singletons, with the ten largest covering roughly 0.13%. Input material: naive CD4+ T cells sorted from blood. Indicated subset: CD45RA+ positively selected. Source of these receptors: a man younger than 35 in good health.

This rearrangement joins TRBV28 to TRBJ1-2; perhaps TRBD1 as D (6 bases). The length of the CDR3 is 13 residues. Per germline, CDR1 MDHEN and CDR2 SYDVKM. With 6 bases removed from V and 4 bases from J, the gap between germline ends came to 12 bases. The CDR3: CASRLRDTYGYTF. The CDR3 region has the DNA TGTGCCAGCAGACTCCGGGACACCTATGGCTACACCTTC.

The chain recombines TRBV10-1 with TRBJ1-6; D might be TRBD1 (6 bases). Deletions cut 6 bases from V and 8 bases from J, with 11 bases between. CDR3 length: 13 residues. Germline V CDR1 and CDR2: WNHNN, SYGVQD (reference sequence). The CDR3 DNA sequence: TGCGCCAGCAGCAACAGGGAAGATTCACCCCTCCACTTT. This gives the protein CASSNREDSPLHF.